A selection of T cell receptor beta chains follows, all from one sample in a study of shared clonotypes between healthy human individuals. Generated by immunoSEQ multiplex PCR, the TCRdb table keeps only in-frame clones and is missing some. In the table there are roughly 1.4 million clones, around 98.5% of which are singletons. The sample comprised naive CD4+ T cells sorted from blood. The receptor set was obtained from a man aged 25 to 40 in good health. The CDR3 runs from the conserved cysteine through the conserved F or W. Each record gives: J gene, V gene, clone size, D gene, CDR3 protein, CDR3 DNA. D genes are given only for firm matches. For some rows the clone size is stated as once, few or many, or as a class when expanded; others skip it.

J gene: TRBJ2-2
V gene: TRBV5-1
clone size: -
D gene: -
CDR3 protein: CASSKGGVSGELFF
CDR3 DNA: TGCGCCAGCAGTAAGGGGGGCGTCTCCGGGGAGCTGTTTTTT

J gene: TRBJ2-3
V gene: TRBV5-1
clone size: -
D gene: -
CDR3 protein: CASKTSTLGDTQYF
CDR3 DNA: TGCGCCAGTAAAACTAGCACTCTCGGAGATACGCAGTATTTT

J gene: TRBJ2-5
V gene: TRBV5-4
clone size: -
D gene: TRBD2
CDR3 protein: CASSSGTSGWKETQYF
CDR3 DNA: TGTGCCAGCAGTTCCGGGACTAGCGGGTGGAAAGAGACCCAGTACTTC

J gene: TRBJ1-1
V gene: TRBV7-8
clone size: -
D gene: -
CDR3 protein: CASRLAGWDAEAFF
CDR3 DNA: TGTGCCAGCAGGCTGGCGGGCTGGGACGCTGAAGCTTTCTTT

J gene: TRBJ1-1
V gene: TRBV15
clone size: -
D gene: -
CDR3 protein: CATSRVMNTEAFF
CDR3 DNA: TGTGCCACTAGTCGGGTTATGAACACTGAAGCTTTCTTT

J gene: TRBJ1-1
V gene: TRBV7-3
clone size: -
D gene: TRBD1
CDR3 protein: CASSEGQGVAFF
CDR3 DNA: TGTGCCAGCAGCGAGGGACAGGGTGTCGCTTTCTTT

J gene: TRBJ1-1
V gene: TRBV29-1
clone size: -
D gene: TRBD1
CDR3 protein: CSVRQGYTEAFF
CDR3 DNA: TGCAGCGTTAGACAGGGTTACACTGAAGCTTTCTTT

J gene: TRBJ2-1
V gene: TRBV7-3
clone size: -
D gene: -
CDR3 protein: CASSRPGGEQFF
CDR3 DNA: TGTGCCAGCAGTAGACCCGGCGGTGAGCAGTTCTTC

J gene: TRBJ2-7
V gene: TRBV18
clone size: -
D gene: TRBD1
CDR3 protein: CASSADRLRTYEQYF
CDR3 DNA: TGTGCCAGCTCAGCGGACAGGTTGAGGACCTACGAGCAGTACTTC

J gene: TRBJ2-1
V gene: TRBV28
clone size: -
D gene: TRBD1
CDR3 protein: CASSARQGNGYNEQFF
CDR3 DNA: TGTGCCAGCAGTGCCCGACAGGGGAATGGGTACAATGAGCAGTTCTTC

J gene: TRBJ2-1
V gene: TRBV2
clone size: -
D gene: TRBD2
CDR3 protein: CASSVLRTSGVYNEQFF
CDR3 DNA: TGTGCCAGCAGTGTCCTGCGAACTAGCGGGGTCTACAATGAGCAGTTCTTC

J gene: TRBJ1-1
V gene: TRBV6-5
clone size: -
D gene: TRBD1
CDR3 protein: CASSGTGRAFF
CDR3 DNA: TGTGCCAGCTCCGGGACAGGGAGGGCTTTCTTT

J gene: TRBJ2-7
V gene: TRBV7-9
clone size: -
D gene: TRBD2
CDR3 protein: CASAVAGSYEQYF
CDR3 DNA: TGTGCCAGCGCCGTAGCGGGATCCTACGAGCAGTACTTC

J gene: TRBJ1-4
V gene: TRBV2
clone size: -
D gene: TRBD1
CDR3 protein: CASRRTGSNEKLFF
CDR3 DNA: TGTGCCAGCAGGCGGACAGGTTCTAATGAAAAACTGTTTTTT

J gene: TRBJ2-7
V gene: TRBV10-2
clone size: -
D gene: TRBD2
CDR3 protein: CASSPNEGVLAGRPGEQYF
CDR3 DNA: TGCGCCAGCAGTCCCAACGAAGGGGTACTAGCGGGCCGCCCAGGCGAGCAGTACTTC

J gene: TRBJ2-3
V gene: TRBV7-9
clone size: -
D gene: -
CDR3 protein: CASSLVDSPGTQYF
CDR3 DNA: TGTGCCAGCAGCTTGGTAGACTCCCCCGGTACGCAGTATTTT

J gene: TRBJ1-5
V gene: TRBV5-5
clone size: once
D gene: -
CDR3 protein: CASSLMTGSNQPQHF
CDR3 DNA: TGTGCCAGCAGCTTGATGACAGGTTCCAATCAGCCCCAGCATTTT

J gene: TRBJ2-1
V gene: TRBV9
clone size: -
D gene: TRBD2
CDR3 protein: CASSASGASYNEQFF
CDR3 DNA: TGTGCCAGCAGCGCCAGCGGGGCCTCCTACAATGAGCAGTTCTTC

J gene: TRBJ2-1
V gene: TRBV25-1
clone size: -
D gene: -
CDR3 protein: CASSLDSGFYNEQFF
CDR3 DNA: TGTGCCAGCAGTCTCGACAGTGGGTTCTACAATGAGCAGTTCTTC

J gene: TRBJ2-1
V gene: TRBV10-2
clone size: -
D gene: -
CDR3 protein: CASSLVLSYNEQFF
CDR3 DNA: TGCGCCAGCAGTCTCGTCCTCTCCTACAATGAGCAGTTCTTC

J gene: TRBJ1-1
V gene: TRBV18
clone size: -
D gene: -
CDR3 protein: CASSANQQGVTEAFF
CDR3 DNA: TGTGCCAGCTCAGCTAATCAACAGGGCGTAACTGAAGCTTTCTTT

J gene: TRBJ2-1
V gene: TRBV18
clone size: -
D gene: TRBD2
CDR3 protein: CASSPRPGLAGADNEQFF
CDR3 DNA: TGTGCCAGCTCACCACGACCCGGGTTAGCGGGAGCCGACAATGAGCAGTTCTTC

J gene: TRBJ2-7
V gene: TRBV9
clone size: -
D gene: TRBD1
CDR3 protein: CASSPGGYGHEQYF
CDR3 DNA: TGTGCCAGCAGCCCAGGGGGTTATGGGCACGAGCAGTACTTC

J gene: TRBJ1-1
V gene: TRBV5-6
clone size: -
D gene: -
CDR3 protein: CASSFRTGNTEAFF
CDR3 DNA: TGTGCCAGCAGCTTTCGGACGGGGAACACTGAAGCTTTCTTT

J gene: TRBJ1-1
V gene: TRBV7-2
clone size: -
D gene: -
CDR3 protein: CASSSQTGLNTEAFF
CDR3 DNA: TGTGCCAGCAGCTCCCAAACAGGGCTGAACACTGAAGCTTTCTTT

J gene: TRBJ2-5
V gene: TRBV5-5
clone size: -
D gene: TRBD2
CDR3 protein: CASSLGGGRATETQYF
CDR3 DNA: TGTGCCAGCAGCTTGGGTGGCGGGAGGGCCACAGAGACCCAGTACTTC

J gene: TRBJ2-7
V gene: TRBV29-1
clone size: -
D gene: TRBD1
CDR3 protein: CSVVVVRDREENEQYF
CDR3 DNA: TGCAGCGTTGTAGTAGTCCGGGACAGGGAGGAAAACGAGCAGTACTTC

J gene: TRBJ1-5
V gene: TRBV27
clone size: -
D gene: -
CDR3 protein: CASSSKFLGQPQHF
CDR3 DNA: TGTGCCAGCAGCTCAAAGTTCCTAGGGCAGCCCCAGCATTTT

J gene: TRBJ2-5
V gene: TRBV7-8
clone size: -
D gene: -
CDR3 protein: CASSLEPRLVAGETQYF
CDR3 DNA: TGTGCCAGCAGCTTAGAACCACGTCTAGTTGCGGGGGAGACCCAGTACTTC

J gene: TRBJ1-5
V gene: TRBV28
clone size: -
D gene: -
CDR3 protein: CASRGTSEEPQHF
CDR3 DNA: TGTGCCAGCAGAGGGACGTCGGAGGAGCCCCAGCATTTT

J gene: TRBJ1-1
V gene: TRBV11-2
clone size: -
D gene: -
CDR3 protein: CASSPYSGVGTEAFF
CDR3 DNA: TGTGCCAGCAGCCCTTACAGCGGGGTTGGCACTGAAGCTTTCTTT

J gene: TRBJ2-6
V gene: TRBV9
clone size: -
D gene: -
CDR3 protein: CASSVIGSGANVLTF
CDR3 DNA: TGTGCCAGCAGCGTAATAGGCTCAGGGGCCAACGTCCTGACTTTC

J gene: TRBJ1-5
V gene: TRBV19
clone size: few
D gene: TRBD1
CDR3 protein: CASSRADRNNQPQHF
CDR3 DNA: TGTGCCAGTAGTAGGGCGGACAGGAACAATCAGCCCCAGCATTTT

J gene: TRBJ1-2
V gene: TRBV11-2
clone size: -
D gene: -
CDR3 protein: CASSLAHSLAGYTF
CDR3 DNA: TGTGCCAGCAGCTTAGCACACAGCCTCGCTGGCTACACCTTC

J gene: TRBJ2-5
V gene: TRBV18
clone size: -
D gene: -
CDR3 protein: CASSRSVPETQYF
CDR3 DNA: TGTGCCAGCTCACGATCGGTCCCGGAGACCCAGTACTTC

J gene: TRBJ2-1
V gene: TRBV7-2
clone size: -
D gene: TRBD1
CDR3 protein: CASSFPVVGDRVYEQFF
CDR3 DNA: TGTGCCAGCAGCTTCCCCGTTGTAGGGGACAGGGTGTATGAGCAGTTCTTC

J gene: TRBJ1-1
V gene: TRBV5-4
clone size: -
D gene: TRBD1
CDR3 protein: CASSLFDRGRGSEAFF
CDR3 DNA: TGTGCCAGCAGCTTATTCGACAGGGGGCGCGGGTCTGAAGCTTTCTTT

J gene: TRBJ2-7
V gene: TRBV25-1
clone size: -
D gene: -
CDR3 protein: CASSDHNRDEQYF
CDR3 DNA: TGTGCCAGCAGTGACCACAACAGGGACGAGCAGTACTTC

J gene: TRBJ2-5
V gene: TRBV5-4
clone size: once
D gene: -
CDR3 protein: CASSSFPQQETQYF
CDR3 DNA: TGTGCCAGCAGCAGTTTCCCACAACAAGAGACCCAGTACTTC

J gene: TRBJ2-3
V gene: TRBV5-5
clone size: -
D gene: -
CDR3 protein: CASSLSGARDTQYF
CDR3 DNA: TGTGCCAGCAGCTTGAGCGGAGCCCGGGATACGCAGTATTTT

J gene: TRBJ1-1
V gene: TRBV6-1
clone size: -
D gene: -
CDR3 protein: CASSDRGPNTEAFF
CDR3 DNA: TGTGCCAGCAGTGATAGGGGCCCGAACACTGAAGCTTTCTTT

J gene: TRBJ2-1
V gene: TRBV5-1
clone size: -
D gene: TRBD2
CDR3 protein: CASSMGLADHSYNEQFF
CDR3 DNA: TGCGCCAGCAGCATGGGACTAGCGGATCACTCCTACAATGAGCAGTTCTTC

J gene: TRBJ2-7
V gene: TRBV5-1
clone size: -
D gene: TRBD2
CDR3 protein: CASSLLAGAGYEQYF
CDR3 DNA: TGCGCCAGCAGCTTACTAGCGGGAGCTGGATACGAGCAGTACTTC

J gene: TRBJ2-1
V gene: TRBV19
clone size: -
D gene: TRBD2
CDR3 protein: CASSTLAGMLDNEQFF
CDR3 DNA: TGTGCCAGTAGTACACTAGCGGGAATGCTTGACAATGAGCAGTTCTTC

J gene: TRBJ1-1
V gene: TRBV14
clone size: -
D gene: -
CDR3 protein: CASSRNQNTEAFF
CDR3 DNA: TGTGCCAGCAGCCGAAATCAGAACACTGAAGCTTTCTTT

J gene: TRBJ2-1
V gene: TRBV2
clone size: -
D gene: -
CDR3 protein: CASAARAYNEQFF
CDR3 DNA: TGTGCCAGCGCTGCCCGCGCCTACAATGAGCAGTTCTTC

J gene: TRBJ1-5
V gene: TRBV2
clone size: -
D gene: -
CDR3 protein: CASSPSGAEPQHF
CDR3 DNA: TGTGCCAGCAGCCCTTCAGGGGCTGAGCCCCAGCATTTT

J gene: TRBJ2-1
V gene: TRBV20-1
clone size: -
D gene: -
CDR3 protein: CSRVRDNEQFF
CDR3 DNA: TGCAGTCGTGTTCGAGACAATGAGCAGTTCTTC

J gene: TRBJ2-5
V gene: TRBV10-3
clone size: -
D gene: -
CDR3 protein: CAISGSSRETQYF
CDR3 DNA: TGTGCCATCAGTGGCTCTAGCCGAGAGACCCAGTACTTC

J gene: TRBJ1-2
V gene: TRBV25-1
clone size: -
D gene: -
CDR3 protein: CASSGPSYGYTF
CDR3 DNA: TGTGCCAGCAGCGGTCCCTCATATGGCTACACCTTC

J gene: TRBJ1-1
V gene: TRBV5-1
clone size: -
D gene: -
CDR3 protein: CASRMTGTKPWAFF
CDR3 DNA: TGCGCCAGCAGAATGACCGGGACAAAACCCTGGGCTTTCTTT

J gene: TRBJ1-1
V gene: TRBV20-1
clone size: -
D gene: -
CDR3 protein: CSSPKNTEAFF
CDR3 DNA: TGCAGTTCACCGAAGAACACTGAAGCTTTCTTT

J gene: TRBJ2-3
V gene: TRBV19
clone size: -
D gene: TRBD1
CDR3 protein: CASSIGYRGDTQYF
CDR3 DNA: TGTGCCAGTAGTATAGGCTACAGGGGGGATACGCAGTATTTT

J gene: TRBJ2-7
V gene: TRBV27
clone size: -
D gene: -
CDR3 protein: CASSVALASYEQYF
CDR3 DNA: TGTGCCAGCAGTGTCGCCTTGGCGTCCTACGAGCAGTACTTC

J gene: TRBJ2-2
V gene: TRBV19
clone size: -
D gene: -
CDR3 protein: CASNREVGWPTGELFF
CDR3 DNA: TGTGCCAGTAACAGGGAGGTAGGGTGGCCCACCGGGGAGCTGTTTTTT

J gene: TRBJ2-2
V gene: TRBV18
clone size: -
D gene: -
CDR3 protein: CASSPPQGINTGELFF
CDR3 DNA: TGTGCCAGCTCACCACCCCAAGGGATTAACACCGGGGAGCTGTTTTTT

J gene: TRBJ2-2
V gene: TRBV9
clone size: -
D gene: -
CDR3 protein: CASSVRSPGKNTGELFF
CDR3 DNA: TGTGCCAGCAGCGTAAGATCGCCGGGCAAGAACACCGGGGAGCTGTTTTTT

J gene: TRBJ1-1
V gene: TRBV7-2
clone size: -
D gene: TRBD1
CDR3 protein: CASSKGQGWHTEAFF
CDR3 DNA: TGTGCCAGCAGCAAGGGACAGGGGTGGCACACTGAAGCTTTCTTT